This T cell receptor (beta chain) was identified during a study of blood T cell repertoires in COVID-19. Germline V lookup: CDR1 KGHSH, CDR2 LQKENI. The CDR3 is 17 amino acids. Trimming at V came to 0 bases and at J to 6 bases, leaving 12 bases not matched to a gene. Generated by immunoSEQ multiplex PCR, the TCRdb table keeps only in-frame clones and is missing some. The sample lists 200,000 or so clones, about 91% seen once, with under 2.5% in the top ten. The sequenced sample consisted of PBMCs or T cells enriched from blood (not recorded which). This receptor was taken from a woman aged 40 to 50 with acute COVID-19. This rearrangement joins TRBV18 to TRBJ1-2, with 8 positions matching TRBD1. The CDR3 coding sequence is TGTGCCAGCTCACCACCATTAATCGGTCAGGGGGCAAATGGCTACACCTTC. Encoded protein: CASSPPLIGQGANGYTF.